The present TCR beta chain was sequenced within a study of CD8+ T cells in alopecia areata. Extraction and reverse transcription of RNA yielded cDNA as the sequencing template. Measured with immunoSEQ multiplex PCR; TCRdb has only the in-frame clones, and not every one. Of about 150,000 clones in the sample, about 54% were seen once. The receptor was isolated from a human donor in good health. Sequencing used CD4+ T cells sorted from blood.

In DNA, the CDR3 is TGCAGCGTCACAGATACGCAGTATTTT. This translates into CSVTDTQYF. The chain has TRBV29-1 and TRBJ2-3; D remains ambiguous. CDR1 is SQVTM and CDR2 is ANQGSEA in the germline V gene. V dropped 6 bases and J dropped 2 bases, with 0 bases sitting between them. This CDR3 has 9 residues.